This is a list of T cell receptor beta chains from one sample in a study of blood T cells in healthy people across ages. MiXCR, applied by TCRdb to the 5' RACE reads, yields one record per CDR3 protein. The sample includes 800,000 to 950,000 distinct CDR3 sequences, approximately 32% of them seen just once. These data were also filed under a second study, of T cells of mothers and their children.

Sequencing was performed on blood. These receptor sequences come from a woman in her thirties or forties in good health. The conserved cysteine and the conserved F or W are not part of the CDR3 here. The order of the fields is J gene, V gene, CDR3 protein.

TRBJ2-1 | TRBV20-1 | SARRTGGLNEQF
TRBJ2-1 | TRBV6-6 | ASSVAGAPSNEQF
- | TRBV7-3 | TSSETSGGGEQY
TRBJ1-2 | TRBV10-3 | AISENSYGYT
TRBJ2-7 | TRBV4-2 | ASSPRVGYEQY
TRBJ1-1 | TRBV20-1 | SARDRLWETEAF
TRBJ2-1 | TRBV7-2 | ASSSDRGRREQF
TRBJ1-5 | TRBV2 | ASRGSDQPQH
TRBJ2-7 | TRBV4-3 | ASSQTPGHYEQY
TRBJ1-1 | TRBV12-3/TRBV12-4 | ASSLSFLRDTEAF
TRBJ2-3 | TRBV20-1 | SASASGGSDSQY
TRBJ2-7 | TRBV29-1 | SVEDRDSYEQY
TRBJ1-2 | TRBV4-3 | ASSQDGQTNYGYT
TRBJ1-4 | TRBV6-5 | ASSYYRGRATNEKLF
TRBJ2-3 | TRBV20-1 | SARDFWVAASTDTQY
- | TRBV20-1 | SARLPGARGETQF
TRBJ2-7 | TRBV7-8 | ASSQMTRGEGEQY
TRBJ2-3 | TRBV5-1 | ASSLGEPSTDTQY
TRBJ1-5 | TRBV2 | ASSITDIWAQTDLPSNQPQH
TRBJ2-3 | TRBV6-5 | ASSYSGLAGGFTDTQY
TRBJ1-6 | TRBV20-1 | SARGSTGANNSPLH
TRBJ2-1 | TRBV30 | AWSLDKPGPAWGVTQF
TRBJ2-3 | TRBV5-6 | ASRDVQGALPDTQY
TRBJ1-2 | TRBV20-1 | SARAASEWGQLSWGYT
TRBJ2-1 | TRBV20-1 | SARAGGLAVYNEQF
TRBJ1-4 | TRBV20-1 | SARDPGQGSKKLF
TRBJ2-1 | TRBV20-1 | SAIGGTSGSTVYNEQF
TRBJ1-2 | TRBV28 | ASRLPNYGYT
TRBJ2-7 | TRBV18 | ASSPTGTNYEQY
TRBJ1-2 | TRBV7-8 | ASSLGRSGGYT
TRBJ2-7 | TRBV7-2 | ASSLSHAGSYEQY
TRBJ2-7 | TRBV20-1 | SAPMVGGGFEQY
TRBJ2-5 | TRBV7-2 | ASSLVVGGAEETQY
TRBJ2-5 | TRBV5-4 | ASSGSGGYETQY
TRBJ2-2 | TRBV24-1 | ATSGQGNTGELF
TRBJ1-4 | TRBV6-5 | ASSYRGPNEKLF
TRBJ1-1 | TRBV9 | ASSVVGDTEAF
TRBJ2-5 | TRBV5-5 | ASSSSPLADKYQETQY
TRBJ1-1 | TRBV6-5 | ASSYGIRGNTEAF
TRBJ2-7 | TRBV20-1 | SATPDRGRNEQY
TRBJ2-3 | TRBV12-3/TRBV12-4 | ASTWAGGPSQY
TRBJ2-5 | TRBV5-1 | ASSLARTSGTQETQY
TRBJ2-1 | TRBV7-2 | ASSLELGKQF
TRBJ2-7 | TRBV28 | ASISGAATYEQY
TRBJ2-2 | TRBV5-1 | ASSFSLGTRNTGELF
TRBJ2-3 | TRBV11-2 | ASSLEADRGRKDTQY
TRBJ2-5 | TRBV24-1 | ATSDYGAGIQETQY
TRBJ1-5 | TRBV20-1 | SARMGQGGQPQH